This entry lists 29 T cell receptor beta chains sequenced from one sample in a study of T-cell memory formation after mild COVID-19. TCRdb reprocessed the 5' RACE reads via MiXCR and lists one record per CDR3 protein. The table has 75,000 to 95,000 distinct CDR3 sequences, over 13% seen once. Sequenced material: PBMCs or a T cell subset sorted from them (not recorded which). The source of these receptors is a man aged 18 to 29 who had mild COVID-19 (a few samples of this study predate the infection). Cell type and time point are not known.

The CDR3 coding sequence is TGTGCCAGCAGCTTATCGTTGGACTACGAGCAGTACTTC. It encodes CASSLSLDYEQYF. The rearrangement joins TRBV11-2 to TRBJ2-7; the D is unclear. V lost 2 bases and J lost 3, with 8 bases in between. There are 13 residues in the CDR3. From germline, CDR1 is SGHAT and CDR2 FQNNGV.

The chain combines TRBV6-5 with TRBJ1-1, with D perhaps matching TRBD1 (6 bases). V lost 3 bases, J lost 4 bases, and 15 bases lay in between. CDR1 is MNHEY and CDR2 is SVGAGI in the germline V gene. The CDR3 covers 15 residues. The CDR3: CASSYTWAGVTEAFF. The DNA for the CDR3 is TGTGCCAGCAGTTATACTTGGGCAGGGGTCACTGAAGCTTTCTTT.

This sequence joins TRBV2 and TRBJ1-2; 9 bases are shared with TRBD1. Germline CDR1 SNHLY, CDR2 FYNNEI. V lost 6 bases, J lost 3 bases, and 8 bases stayed unmatched. The CDR3 has 15 residues. In DNA form, the CDR3 reads TGTGCCAGCAGAGGAACAGGGGGCGGCGACTATGGCTACACCTTC. Translating it yields CASRGTGGGDYGYTF.

The table lists this clonotype with a count of one. The chain couples TRBV7-9 to TRBJ1-1; the D is unclear. Trimming stripped 8 bases from V and 3 bases from J, with 16 bases between. Germline V gene sequence: CDR1 SEHNR, CDR2 FQNEAQ (reference sequence). The CDR3 covers 14 residues. The CDR3 protein is CASRPPLPDTEAFF. CDR3 nucleotides: TGTGCCAGCCGTCCGCCCCTACCCGACACTGAAGCTTTCTTT.

This clonotype occurred a few times. This chain joins TRBV20-1 and TRBJ2-5; D may correspond to TRBD1 or TRBD2 (5 bases each). The length of the CDR3 is 11 residues. Germline V lookup: CDR1 DFQATT, CDR2 SNEGSKA (reference sequence). Here the CDR3 DNA reads TGCAGCGCCATCTGGGGGGAGACCCAGTACTTC. This encodes CSAIWGETQYF.

J is TRBJ2-1 and V is TRBV29-1; perhaps D is TRBD1 or TRBD2 (5 bases each). Germline loops: CDR1 SQVTM, CDR2 ANQGSEA. V lost 5 bases and J 4 bases, leaving 12 bases between the germline ends. The CDR3 loop spans 13 amino acids. The CDR3 region is CSVQGGGYNEQFF. The CDR3 DNA is TGCAGCGTTCAGGGTGGAGGTTACAATGAGCAGTTCTTC.

The genes are TRBV7-9 and TRBJ2-6; D is undetermined. Per germline, CDR1 SEHNR and CDR2 FQNEAQ (reference sequence). This CDR3 is built from 15 residues. Trimming pared 0 bases from V and 4 bases from J, leaving 7 bases between. CDR3 residues: CASSLAELGANVLTF. The CDR3 DNA sequence: TGTGCCAGCAGCTTAGCAGAACTGGGGGCCAACGTCCTGACTTTC. Looking up the rest from reference TRBV7-9 and TRBJ2-6 gives the full variable domain: DTGVSQNPRHKITKRGQNVTFRCDPISEHNRLYWYRQTLGQGPEFLTYFQNEAQLEKSRLLSDRFSAERPKGSFSTLEIQRTEQGDSAMYLCASSLAELGANVLTFGAGSRLTVL.

In its sample, this clonotype was seen a few times. This sequence joins TRBV2 and TRBJ2-1; D is possibly TRBD1 or TRBD2 (5 bases each). The V end lost 5 bases, the J end lost 10 bases, and 15 bases lay between the germline ends. The V gene's germline CDR1 is SNHLY and CDR2 FYNNEI. This CDR3 has 13 residues. CDR3 DNA: TGTGCCAGCAGTCCGGGACCAGGCGAAGAGCAGTTCTTC. It encodes CASSPGPGEEQFF.

This clonotype was counted between two and nine times. V gene TRBV5-4 combines with J gene TRBJ2-5; D is possibly TRBD2 (6 bases). The CDR3 contains 14 residues. The V gene's germline CDR1 is SGHNT and CDR2 YYREEE (reference sequence). V was trimmed by 9 bases and J by 3 bases, leaving 18 bases between them. Here the CDR3 reads CATAGRGDKETQYF. CDR3 DNA: TGTGCCACCGCCGGGCGGGGAGATAAAGAGACCCAGTACTTC.

The table lists this clonotype with a few counts. V gene TRBV10-2 combines with J gene TRBJ2-3, with D hard to call. The germline gives CDR1 WSHSY, CDR2 SAAADI. Trimming left V 2 bases short and J 10 bases short, with 13 bases between. The CDR3 is 13 residues long. The CDR3 protein is CASSEDQRFSQYF. The CDR3 DNA follows: TGCGCCAGCAGTGAGGACCAGCGCTTTTCGCAGTATTTT.

This clonotype was observed a handful of times. The CDR3 DNA reads TGTGCCAGCAGTCGTAGCTACTACAATGAGCAGTTCTTC. This gives the protein CASSRSYYNEQFF. The chain is built from TRBV12-3 or TRBV12-4 and TRBJ2-1; no reliable D call. The ends were cut back, 5 bases at V and 3 bases at J, with 8 bases in the middle. CDR3 size: 13 residues.

This clonotype was observed a handful of times. The chain carries TRBV18 and TRBJ2-3, with D unclear. The CDR3 extends over 14 amino acids. Germline CDR1 KGHSH, CDR2 LQKENI. Trimming took off 1 base at V and 0 bases at J, with 5 bases between the two ends. The CDR3 spells CASSPLSSTDTQYF. CDR3 in DNA: TGTGCCAGCTCACCACTGTCTAGCACAGATACGCAGTATTTT.

This clonotype was counted at least ten times. This chain joins TRBV19 and TRBJ1-2; TRBD1 matches 10 bases. Trimming took 6 bases from V and 4 from J; bases not matched to a gene: 11. This CDR3 contains 16 residues. CDR1 and CDR2 from the germline V gene are LNHDA and SQIVND (reference sequence). The CDR3 DNA reads TGTGCCAGTAGCCGACAGGGGGCAATTGGAAGCTATGGCTACACCTTC. Protein product: CASSRQGAIGSYGYTF.

This clonotype was seen ten or more times. This chain links TRBV6-5 with TRBJ2-7; D is unclear. CDR3 length equals 14 residues. Germline values: CDR1 MNHEY, CDR2 SVGAGI. V was shortened by 1 base and J by 3 bases, with 10 bases between the two germline ends. CDR3 loop: CASSYYPRFYEQYF. CDR3 nucleotide sequence: TGTGCCAGCAGTTACTACCCACGCTTCTACGAGCAGTACTTC.

This clonotype was seen a few times. The V and J genes are TRBV12-3 or TRBV12-4 and TRBJ2-4, with a possible D match to TRBD1 (6 bases). CDR3 length: 13 residues. V was clipped by 3 bases and J by 5 bases, with 8 bases between them. CDR3 DNA sequence: TGTGCCAGCAGTTTTGCAGGGGAAAACATTCAGTACTTC. Its protein is CASSFAGENIQYF.

The chain carries TRBV7-9 and TRBJ2-4; D may be TRBD1 (5 bases). CDR1 is SEHNR, CDR2 FQNEAQ, per germline (reference sequence). This CDR3 has 14 amino acids. V gave up 2 bases and J gave up 5 bases, with 10 bases separating them. The CDR3 DNA reads TGTGCCAGCAGCTTACTTACAGGTCAAAACATTCAGTACTTC. The encoded protein is CASSLLTGQNIQYF.

This clonotype was detected a few times. The rearrangement links TRBV7-6 to TRBJ2-7; 12 bases are a match to TRBD2. V was clipped by 5 bases and J by 7 bases; unmatched bases: 12. The CDR3 covers 16 residues. In germline, CDR1 is SGHVS, CDR2 FNYEAQ. CDR3 residues: CASSLRLAGVLGEQYF. In DNA, the CDR3 is TGTGCCAGCAGCCTCCGACTAGCGGGGGTCCTAGGAGAGCAGTACTTC.

This chain joins TRBV4-1 and TRBJ1-1, with TRBD1 as a possible D gene (5 bases). This CDR3 is 13 amino acids long. V was trimmed by 5 bases and J by 5 bases, leaving 12 bases between them. Per germline, CDR1 MGHRA and CDR2 YSYEKL. CDR3 nucleotide sequence: TGCGCCAGCAGCGTGGGGAGGGGAACTGAAGCTTTCTTT. This encodes CASSVGRGTEAFF.

In its sample, this clonotype was seen many times. The chain links TRBV4-2 to TRBJ2-7; 9 bases agree with TRBD1. CDR1 and CDR2 from the germline V gene are LGHNA and YNFKEQ. The V gene end was trimmed by 3 bases and the J gene end by 5 bases; junction bases not matched to a gene: 8. This CDR3 contains 15 residues. The CDR3 DNA reads as TGTGCCAGCAGCCATGCCGGGACAGGGAGCGACGAGCAGTACTTC. It encodes CASSHAGTGSDEQYF.

The chain carries TRBV4-1 and TRBJ2-3; D is unresolved. Looked up from germline, CDR1 is MGHRA and CDR2 is YSYEKL. Trimming shortened V by 0 bases and J by 5 bases, and 6 bases separated the two germline ends. The CDR3 is made up of 13 amino acids. Here the CDR3 DNA reads TGCGCCAGCAGCCAAGACAGCTTAGATACGCAGTATTTT. This sequence encodes CASSQDSLDTQYF.

The rearrangement uses TRBV7-8 and TRBJ2-5; D ambiguous. The germline V gene has CDR1 SGHVS and CDR2 FQNEAQ. This CDR3 contains 13 residues. V lost 5 bases, J lost 5 bases, and 12 bases lay in between. CDR3 DNA sequence: TGTGCCAGCAGCCCCCTTTCTCGGGAGACCCAGTACTTC. Its protein product is CASSPLSRETQYF.

This clonotype came up many times. The rearrangement links TRBV12-3 or TRBV12-4 to TRBJ2-5; D ambiguous. Between the trimmed V and J ends, which lost 7 bases and 2 bases, there was a span of 11 bases. The CDR3 totals 13 residues. The CDR3 region has the DNA TGTGCCAGCACCACCAGTGAGCAAGAGACCCAGTACTTC. Protein: CASTTSEQETQYF.

The chain uses TRBV27 and TRBJ1-1, with TRBD1 identical over 11 bases. The V gene end was trimmed by 2 bases and the J gene end by 5 bases; junction bases not matched to a gene: 7. The CDR3 has 16 residues. Germline values: CDR1 MNHEY, CDR2 SMNVEV (reference sequence). CDR3 coding DNA: TGTGCCAGCAGTTTAAGGACAGGGGGCTTAAAAACTGAAGCTTTCTTT. Protein: CASSLRTGGLKTEAFF.

There are a few counts of this clonotype. This chain links TRBV27 with TRBJ1-6; D possibly corresponds to TRBD1 (6 bases). The CDR3 extends over 16 amino acids. CDR1 MNHEY and CDR2 SMNVEV come from the germline V gene (reference sequence). Trimming took 3 bases from V and 5 from J, leaving 14 bases between them. CDR3 sequence (DNA): TGTGCCAGCAGTTTGGAACCGGGGGGCAATAATTCACCCCTCCACTTT. Its translation is CASSLEPGGNNSPLHF.

This sequence joins TRBV2 and TRBJ2-7; unclear D gene. V lost 3 bases to trimming and J lost 2 bases, with 11 bases between them. CDR1 is SNHLY, CDR2 FYNNEI, per germline. This CDR3 comprises 14 residues. The CDR3 is CASSDPARTYEQYV. CDR3 DNA sequence: TGTGCCAGCAGTGATCCAGCCAGGACCTACGAGCAGTACGTC.

This clonotype was found many times. The chain is built from TRBV12-3 or TRBV12-4 and TRBJ1-3, with TRBD1 identical over 8 bases. The CDR3 is 16 residues long. With V trimmed by 8 bases and J by 3 bases, 12 bases remained unmatched. The CDR3 here is CASGTGTGYGGNTIYF. Here the CDR3 DNA reads TGTGCCAGCGGCACGGGGACAGGATACGGTGGAAACACCATATATTTT.

The chain has TRBV6-2 or TRBV6-3 and TRBJ1-5; a weak D match, TRBD1 (5 bases). The CDR3 has 14 amino acids. The germline V and J ends were trimmed by 4 bases and 7 bases, with 14 bases remaining between them. The germline V gene encodes CDR1 MNHEY and CDR2 SVGEGT. CDR3 region: CASSFTTAAQPQHF. CDR3 nucleotides: TGTGCCAGCAGTTTCACGACAGCGGCCCAGCCCCAGCATTTT.

The chain couples TRBV12-3 or TRBV12-4 to TRBJ2-5; 10 nucleotides match TRBD2. With 10 bases clipped from V and 1 base from J, the junction kept 9 bases outside the gene matches. The CDR3 is 15 residues long. The CDR3, as DNA: TGTGCCACAGCGGGAGGGACGGGGGTCCAAGAGACCCAGTACTTC. Its translation: CATAGGTGVQETQYF.

The table lists this clonotype with many counts. This rearrangement joins TRBV4-3 to TRBJ2-7; D ambiguous. This CDR3 is built from 14 residues. V dropped 0 bases and J dropped 3 bases, with 9 bases sitting between them. Germline V gene sequence: CDR1 LGHNA, CDR2 YSLEER. The CDR3 sequence is CASSQDLGDYEQYF. CDR3 sequence (DNA): TGCGCCAGCAGCCAAGATCTTGGAGACTACGAGCAGTACTTC.